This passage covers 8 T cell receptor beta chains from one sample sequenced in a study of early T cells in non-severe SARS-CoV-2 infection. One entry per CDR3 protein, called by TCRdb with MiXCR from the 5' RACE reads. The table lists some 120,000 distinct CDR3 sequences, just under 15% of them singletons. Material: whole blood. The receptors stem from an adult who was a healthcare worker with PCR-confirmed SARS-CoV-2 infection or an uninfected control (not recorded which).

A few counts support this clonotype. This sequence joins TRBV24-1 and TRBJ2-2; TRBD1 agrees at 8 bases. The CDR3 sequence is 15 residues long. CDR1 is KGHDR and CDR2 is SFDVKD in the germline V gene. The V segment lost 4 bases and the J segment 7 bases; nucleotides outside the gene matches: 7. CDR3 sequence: CATSDQGQASGELFF. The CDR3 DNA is TGTGCCACCAGTGACCAGGGACAGGCAAGCGGGGAGCTGTTTTTT.

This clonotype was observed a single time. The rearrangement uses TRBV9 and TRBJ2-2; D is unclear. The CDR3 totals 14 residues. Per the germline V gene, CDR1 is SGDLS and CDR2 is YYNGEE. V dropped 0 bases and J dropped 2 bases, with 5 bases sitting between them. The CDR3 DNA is TGTGCCAGCAGCGTAGGTCACAACACCGGGGAGCTGTTTTTT. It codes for CASSVGHNTGELFF.

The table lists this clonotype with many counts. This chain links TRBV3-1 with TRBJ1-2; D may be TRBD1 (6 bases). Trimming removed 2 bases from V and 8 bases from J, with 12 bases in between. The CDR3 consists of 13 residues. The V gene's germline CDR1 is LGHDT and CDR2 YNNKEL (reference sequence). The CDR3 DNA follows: TGTGCCAGCAGCCAATCGGGGGCGCGGGGCTACACCTTC. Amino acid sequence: CASSQSGARGYTF.

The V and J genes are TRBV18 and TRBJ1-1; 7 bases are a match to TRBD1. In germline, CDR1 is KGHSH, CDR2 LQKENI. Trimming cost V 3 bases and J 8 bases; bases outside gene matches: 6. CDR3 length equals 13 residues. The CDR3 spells CASSPRTGGEAFF. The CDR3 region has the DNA TGTGCCAGCTCACCCCGGACAGGAGGGGAAGCTTTCTTT.

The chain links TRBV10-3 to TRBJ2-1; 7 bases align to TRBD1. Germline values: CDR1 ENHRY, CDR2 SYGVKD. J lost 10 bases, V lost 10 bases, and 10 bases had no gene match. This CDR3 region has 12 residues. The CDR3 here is CATATDREEQFF. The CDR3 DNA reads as TGTGCCACCGCCACCGACAGGGAGGAGCAGTTCTTC.

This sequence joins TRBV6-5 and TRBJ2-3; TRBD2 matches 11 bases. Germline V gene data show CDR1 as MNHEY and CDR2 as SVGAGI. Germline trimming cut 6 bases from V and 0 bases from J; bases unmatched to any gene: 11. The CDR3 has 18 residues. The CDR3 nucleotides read TGTGCCAGCAGCCACGCGGCTAGCGGGGGGTCTAGCACAGATACGCAGTATTTT. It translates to CASSHAASGGSSTDTQYF.

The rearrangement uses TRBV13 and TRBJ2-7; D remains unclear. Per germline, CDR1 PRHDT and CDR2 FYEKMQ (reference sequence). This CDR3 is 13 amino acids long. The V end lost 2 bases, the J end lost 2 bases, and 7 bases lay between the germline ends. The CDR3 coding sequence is TGTGCCAGCAGCTTAAGACCGGCCTACGAGCAGTACTTC. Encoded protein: CASSLRPAYEQYF.

CDR3 residues: CASSAPGHKIYNEQFF. The CDR3 region has the DNA TGCGCCAGCAGCGCGCCGGGACACAAGATTTACAATGAGCAGTTCTTC. The rearrangement uses TRBV4-1 and TRBJ2-1; perhaps TRBD1 as D (6 bases). The CDR3 consists of 16 residues. V lost 5 bases and J lost 4, with 18 bases in between. Germline CDR1 is MGHRA and CDR2 is YSYEKL.